This T cell receptor beta chain was obtained from a study of patients and donors after allogeneic stem cell transplantation. TCRdb re-derived calls from the RT-PCR reads in MiXCR, one entry per CDR3 protein. This table holds 150,000 to 200,000 distinct CDR3 sequences, 30% found once. The material sequenced was blood, either unsorted or a sorted T cell fraction (not recorded which). This clonotype originated in a human donor who was either an allogeneic HSCT recipient or a stem cell or donor lymphocyte infusion donor (not recorded which). It is not recorded whose cells these are; they may come from a transplant donor.

The CDR3 DNA follows: TGCGCCAGCAGCTTGGGACAGTCTAATGAAAAACTGTTTTTT. Amino acid sequence: CASSLGQSNEKLFF. The chain recombines TRBV5-1 with TRBJ1-4, with D perhaps matching TRBD1 (5 bases). The CDR3 extends over 14 amino acids. Trimming stripped 0 bases from V and 3 bases from J, with 6 bases between. Germline CDR1 and CDR2: SGHRS and YFSETQ.